The 18 T cell receptor beta chains reported below all come from one sample, sequenced in a study of blood T cell repertoires in COVID-19. Method: immunoSEQ multiplex PCR; TCRdb's copy keeps in-frame clones and lacks some. Counted here are approximately 290,000 clones, about nine tenths occurring once; the ten biggest clones make up approximately 2.2%. The specimen sequenced was peripheral blood. All receptors derive from a man younger than 35 with active or convalescent COVID-19.

CDR3 amino acids: CASLPDSIGSANTGELFF. Written as DNA, the CDR3 is TGTGCCAGCTTACCGGACAGTATAGGCAGCGCGAACACCGGGGAGCTGTTTTTT. V is TRBV19 and J is TRBJ2-2; D perhaps matches TRBD1 (6 bases). Looked up from germline, CDR1 is LNHDA and CDR2 is SQIVND (reference sequence). The CDR3 extends over 18 amino acids. Trimming stripped 9 bases from V and 0 bases from J, with 23 bases between. Full variable domain (outside the CDR3, taken from reference TRBV19 and TRBJ2-2): DGGITQSPKYLFRKEGQNVTLSCEQNLNHDAMYWYRQDPGQGLRLIYYSQIVNDFQKGDIAEGYSVSREKKESFPLTVTSAQKNPTAFYLCASLPDSIGSANTGELFFGEGSRLTVL.

This clone came up a few times. Here the CDR3 reads CASSGRQGNTIYF. The DNA of the CDR3 is TGTGCCAGCAGCGGGCGACAGGGAAACACCATATATTTT. The chain joins TRBV9 to TRBJ1-3; possible D gene TRBD1, 5 bases. V was trimmed by 3 bases and J by 4 bases, leaving 8 bases between them. This CDR3 has 13 residues. Germline-derived CDR1 and CDR2 are SGDLS and YYNGEE.

The V and J genes are TRBV7-6 and TRBJ2-5; D perhaps matches TRBD1 (5 bases). The CDR3 length is 13 residues. With 5 bases removed from V and 3 bases from J, the gap between germline ends came to 10 bases. CDR1 is SGHVS, CDR2 FNYEAQ, per germline. The CDR3 loop is CASSLRTKETQYF. The CDR3 region has the DNA TGTGCCAGCAGCCTCAGGACAAAAGAGACCCAGTACTTC. The variable domain in full, completed from reference TRBV7-6 and TRBJ2-5, reads GAGVSQSPRYKVTKRGQDVALRCDPISGHVSLYWYRQALGQGPEFLTYFNYEAQQDKSGLPNDRFSAERPEGSISTLTIQRTEQRDSAMYRCASSLRTKETQYFGPGTRLLVL.

This clone turned up a few times. The chain links TRBV6-2 or TRBV6-3 to TRBJ2-1; no firm D call. Germline V CDR1 and CDR2: MNHEY, SVGEGT. The CDR3 loop spans 14 amino acids. Between the trimmed V and J ends, which lost 0 bases and 4 bases, there was a span of 7 bases. CDR3 in DNA: TGTGCCAGCAGTTACTCAGTAGAGTACAATGAGCAGTTCTTC. Its protein is CASSYSVEYNEQFF.

The chain is built from TRBV5-3 and TRBJ2-3; 9 bases align to TRBD2. TRBV5-3 is classed as an ORF, of uncertain function. The CDR3 covers 17 residues. V was clipped by 4 bases and J by 2 bases; unmatched bases: 11. CDR3 nucleotide sequence: TGTGCCAGAAGCCTGGGGTTGGCTAGCGGGGACACAGATACGCAGTATTTT. Amino acids: CARSLGLASGDTDTQYF.

The V call is TRBV25-1, the J call TRBJ2-1; 12 nucleotides agree with TRBD1. Germline V gene data show CDR1 as MGHDK and CDR2 as SYGVNS. J was trimmed by 7 bases and V by 6 bases; bases with no gene match: 4. This CDR3 comprises 14 residues. For the CDR3, the DNA is TGTGCCAGCAGGGGACAGGGGGCGAGTAATGAGCAGTTCTTC. This sequence encodes CASRGQGASNEQFF.

This clone was found a few times. This rearrangement joins TRBV19 to TRBJ1-5; D gene ambiguous. V was cut by 7 bases and J by 7 bases, with 17 bases left in between. Germline loops: CDR1 LNHDA, CDR2 SQIVND (reference sequence). The CDR3 totals 14 residues. The CDR3 spells CASTLSSGFQPQHF. CDR3 bases: TGTGCCAGTACCCTAAGTTCGGGGTTCCAGCCCCAGCATTTT. The whole variable domain, remainder taken from reference TRBV19 and TRBJ1-5, is DGGITQSPKYLFRKEGQNVTLSCEQNLNHDAMYWYRQDPGQGLRLIYYSQIVNDFQKGDIAEGYSVSREKKESFPLTVTSAQKNPTAFYLCASTLSSGFQPQHFGDGTRLSIL.

This chain links TRBV2 with TRBJ2-5; 8 bases align to TRBD1. CDR3 length: 15 residues. In germline, CDR1 is SNHLY, CDR2 FYNNEI. The V segment lost 1 base and the J segment 2 bases; nucleotides outside the gene matches: 3. The CDR3 loop is CASSEDTGGQETQYF. Written as DNA, the CDR3 is TGTGCCAGCAGTGAAGATACAGGGGGTCAAGAGACCCAGTACTTC.

The sample holds one count of this clone. The chain links TRBV20-1 to TRBJ1-2; D gene ambiguous. This CDR3 comprises 11 residues. V was trimmed by 6 bases and J by 1 base, leaving 6 bases between them. Germline V gives CDR1 DFQATT, CDR2 SNEGSKA (reference sequence). The chain's CDR3 is CSAWLNYGYTF. CDR3 nucleotide sequence: TGCAGTGCATGGCTTAACTATGGCTACACCTTC.

This chain connects TRBV20-1 to TRBJ2-2, with a weak D call TRBD2 (5 bases). Trimming took 6 bases from V and 3 from J, leaving 5 bases between them. Germline V gene lookup returns CDR1 DFQATT and CDR2 SNEGSKA (reference sequence). CDR3 length equals 11 residues. The CDR3 nucleotides are TGCAGTGCGGGAGACACCGGGGAGCTGTTTTTT. It translates to CSAGDTGELFF.

In regard to this clone: Other DNA variants within this sample encode the same CDR3. This chain joins TRBV11-2 and TRBJ2-1; 9 bases fit TRBD1. This CDR3 is built from 14 residues. The ends lost 4 bases at V and 5 bases at J; junction bases unmatched: 3. The germline V gene has CDR1 SGHAT and CDR2 FQNNGV. The DNA for the CDR3 is TGTGCCAGCAGCTCTTGGACAGGGGACAATGAGCAGTTCTTC. Encoded protein: CASSSWTGDNEQFF.

The chain links TRBV6-4 to TRBJ2-7; 9 bases match TRBD2. The CDR3 is 14 amino acids. Trimming took 6 bases from V and 3 from J; bases not matched to a gene: 6. The V gene's germline CDR1 is MRHNA and CDR2 SNTAGT. The CDR3, as DNA: TGTGCCAGCAGGGGTTTTAGCGGGGGCTACGAGCAGTACTTC. Encoded protein: CASRGFSGGYEQYF.

The chain joins TRBV5-1 to TRBJ2-7; 10 bases are a match to TRBD1. Germline-derived CDR1 and CDR2 are SGHRS and YFSETQ. CDR3 size: 15 residues. V shed 0 bases, J shed 7 bases, and the junction held 7 bases outside the gene matches. CDR3 sequence reads: CASSLVRQGAGEQYF. For the CDR3, the DNA is TGCGCCAGCAGCTTGGTCCGACAGGGGGCGGGGGAGCAGTACTTC.

The V and J genes are TRBV19 and TRBJ1-4; the D gene is possibly TRBD1 (6 bases). The CDR3 runs 12 residues. V was clipped by 7 bases and J by 7 bases, with 10 bases between them. Germline CDR1 is LNHDA and CDR2 is SQIVND (reference sequence). In DNA, the CDR3 is TGTGCCAGTACTCGGGGGGCTGAAAAACTGTTTTTT. This encodes CASTRGAEKLFF.

The V gene is TRBV3-1 (or the pseudogene TRBV3-2), the J gene TRBJ1-4; D not resolved. There are 13 residues in the CDR3. Germline V gene data show CDR1 as LGHDT and CDR2 as YNNKEL (reference sequence). The V gene lost 1 base and the J gene lost 5 bases, with 5 bases spanning the gap. This chain's CDR3 is CASSQVRNEKLFF. The CDR3 DNA reads as TGTGCCAGCAGCCAAGTTCGGAATGAAAAACTGTTTTTT.

This clone was counted a few times. This chain links TRBV9 with TRBJ2-3, with D possibly TRBD1 on 5 matching bases. Per germline, CDR1 SGDLS and CDR2 YYNGEE. The CDR3 is 17 residues long. The V end lost 0 bases, the J end lost 5 bases, and 19 bases lay between the germline ends. DNA of the CDR3: TGTGCCAGCAGCGTAGACCCAGGGCTGAATAGTTTAGATACGCAGTATTTT. Protein sequence: CASSVDPGLNSLDTQYF.

This rearrangement joins TRBV27 to TRBJ2-1; 8 bases fit TRBD1. Looked up from germline, CDR1 is MNHEY and CDR2 is SMNVEV (reference sequence). J gave up 5 bases and V 4 bases, and 16 bases lay outside the gene matches. This CDR3 is 18 amino acids long. In DNA, the CDR3 is TGTGCCAGCAGTTCGCATCGGACAGGGTTTATTCCTAACAATGAGCAGTTCTTC. This gives the protein CASSSHRTGFIPNNEQFF.

The chain links TRBV19 to TRBJ2-1, with D possibly being TRBD2 (5 bases). The length of the CDR3 is 13 residues. Germline CDR1 and CDR2: LNHDA and SQIVND (reference sequence). The ends were cut back, 6 bases at V and 3 bases at J, with 9 bases in the middle. CDR3 amino acids: CASRTTSYNEQFF. The CDR3, as DNA: TGTGCCAGTAGGACTACAAGCTACAATGAGCAGTTCTTC.